The 9 T cell receptor beta chains reported below all come from one sample, sequenced in a study of blood T cell repertoires in COVID-19 (TCRdb year 2020). The method was the immunoSEQ multiplex PCR assay. TCRdb stores this immuneACCESS table with in-frame sequences only. Part of the clones is absent; in the studies checked, under half of the shortfall reflects unresolved V genes, and no reason is known for the rest. Recorded for this sample are about 53,000 clones; roughly 85% of them occurred a single time. The ten most abundant clones make up under 3.5% of the sample. The sample consisted of peripheral blood. These receptors came from a man of 80 years or more with acute or convalescent COVID-19.

The V call is TRBV5-1, the J call TRBJ2-1; tentative D call: TRBD1 (5 bases). The CDR3 sequence is 16 residues long. Germline CDR1 is SGHRS and CDR2 is YFSETQ. V gave up 7 bases and J gave up 0 bases, with 17 bases separating them. The CDR3 DNA sequence: TGCGCCAGCCAAGGCCATGGGGCAGTCTCCTACAATGAGCAGTTCTTC. Translation gives CASQGHGAVSYNEQFF.

This sequence joins TRBV27 and TRBJ2-7; weak D call: TRBD2 (7 bases). V lost 2 bases to trimming and J lost 2 bases, with 16 bases between them. Germline V gene data show CDR1 as MNHEY and CDR2 as SMNVEV (reference sequence). The CDR3 is 16 amino acids. CDR3 sequence reads: CASSLKGGGTPYEQYF. The DNA for the CDR3 is TGTGCCAGCAGTTTAAAAGGGGGGGGAACCCCCTACGAGCAGTACTTC.

J is TRBJ1-2 and V is TRBV7-9; TRBD1 agrees at 7 bases. The CDR3 loop spans 15 amino acids. The germline CDR1 and CDR2 sequences are SEHNR and FQNEAQ (reference sequence). With 5 bases clipped from V and 8 bases from J, the junction kept 14 bases outside the gene matches. CDR3: CASSPTGAQGDGYTF. The CDR3 DNA reads as TGTGCCAGCAGCCCCACTGGCGCTCAGGGGGACGGCTACACCTTC.

The V call is TRBV6-2 or TRBV6-3, the J call TRBJ1-5; 10 bases match TRBD1. The ends lost 2 bases at V and 2 bases at J; junction bases unmatched: 9. The CDR3 length is 18 residues. CDR1 is MNHEY and CDR2 is SVGEGT in the germline V gene. In DNA, the CDR3 is TGTGCCAGCAGTTACACGGGACAGGGGCATTGGGGCAATCAGCCCCAGCATTTT. This codes for CASSYTGQGHWGNQPQHF.

V usage is TRBV19 and J usage is TRBJ1-2; weak D call: TRBD1 (6 bases). Per germline, CDR1 LNHDA and CDR2 SQIVND (reference sequence). The CDR3 length is 19 residues. The V end lost 7 bases, the J end lost 0 bases, and 27 bases lay between the germline ends. In DNA, the CDR3 is TGTGCCAGTACGGCCGGGAGGGGGGCTCCTCCAGGCTCTAACTATGGCTACACCTTC. The encoded protein is CASTAGRGAPPGSNYGYTF.

This clone came up a few times. J is TRBJ2-5 and V is TRBV3-1 (or the pseudogene TRBV3-2); D is perhaps TRBD2 (5 bases). The CDR3 runs to 17 residues. V dropped 2 bases and J dropped 1 base, with 17 bases sitting between them. Germline CDR1 LGHDT, CDR2 YNNKEL (reference sequence). The CDR3 here is CASSQRSRGDFQETQYF. As DNA, the CDR3 is TGTGCCAGCAGCCAAAGGAGCCGGGGAGACTTCCAAGAGACCCAGTACTTC.

The V gene is TRBV19, the J gene TRBJ1-2, with a weak D call TRBD1 (6 bases). The CDR3 sequence is 14 residues long. From germline, CDR1 is LNHDA and CDR2 SQIVND (reference sequence). V lost 5 bases, J lost 6 bases, and 16 bases lay in between. CDR3 coding DNA: TGTGCCAGTAGTCTGCAAGGGGGAGGGAATGGCTACACCTTC. It yields the protein CASSLQGGGNGYTF.

The chain employs TRBV10-3 and TRBJ2-5; D gene ambiguous. CDR3 size: 11 residues. The V end was cut by 6 bases, the J end by 5 bases, with 7 bases between. Germline V lookup: CDR1 ENHRY, CDR2 SYGVKD. CDR3 bases: TGTGCCATCAGGGCCGGGGAGACCCAGTACTTC. Translated: CAIRAGETQYF.

The V and J genes are TRBV19 and TRBJ1-1; tentatively, D is TRBD1 (5 bases). This CDR3 comprises 15 residues. CDR1 is LNHDA and CDR2 is SQIVND in the germline V gene (reference sequence). V was shortened by 6 bases and J by 0 bases, with 14 bases between the two germline ends. CDR3 nucleotides: TGTGCCAGTAGACCAACAGGAGCCATGAACACTGAAGCTTTCTTT. Protein product: CASRPTGAMNTEAFF.